The 23 T cell receptor beta chains listed next were all sequenced from one sample in a study of blood T cells in healthy people across ages. A second roughly 6 to 11 cycle PCR used barcoded and J-beta primers. From the 5' RACE reads, TCRdb called clonotypes with MiXCR, one entry per CDR3 protein. The data show around 710,000 distinct CDR3 sequences, about 40% seen once. Sequenced input: blood. The receptors stem from a woman aged 55-70 years in good health.

J is TRBJ2-1 and V is TRBV7-2, with a tentative D call TRBD2 (5 bases). The CDR3 runs to 13 residues. Germline V gives CDR1 SGHTA, CDR2 FQGNSA. Deletions cut 3 bases from V and 10 bases from J, with 13 bases between. CDR3 sequence: CASSFPTSEEQFF. Written as DNA, the CDR3 is TGTGCCAGCAGCTTCCCCACTAGTGAGGAGCAGTTCTTC.

This clonotype was detected a few times. The rearrangement joins TRBV20-1 to TRBJ2-2, with 8 nucleotides matching TRBD2. CDR1 and CDR2 (germline): DFQATT, SNEGSKA (reference sequence). The CDR3 contains 16 residues. With 2 bases clipped from V and 4 bases from J, the junction kept 9 bases outside the gene matches. CDR3 amino acids: CSARPSSGPATGELFF. The CDR3, as DNA: TGCAGTGCTAGACCTTCTAGCGGGCCGGCCACCGGGGAGCTGTTTTTT.

To note about this clonotype: At one boundary the junction diverges from the germline segment, which might be a read error. This sequence joins TRBV7-9 and TRBJ1-6; perhaps TRBD1 as D (5 bases). Germline V gives CDR1 SEHNR, CDR2 FQNEAQ (reference sequence). CDR3 length equals 12 residues. The CDR3: CASNTGPEPPHF. CDR3 sequence (DNA): TGTGCCAGCAATACAGGCCCCGAACCCCCCCACTTT. The whole variable domain, filled in from reference TRBV7-9 and TRBJ1-6, reads DTGVSQNPRHKITKRGQNVTFRCDPISEHNRLYWYRQTLGQGPEFLTYFQNEAQLEKSRLLSDRFSAERPKGSFSTLEIQRTEQGDSAMYLCASNTGPEPPHFGNGTRLTVT.

V and J are TRBV10-2 and TRBJ2-4; tentatively, D is TRBD2 (5 bases). The CDR3 is 17 amino acids. Germline V gives CDR1 WSHSY, CDR2 SAAADI. Trimming removed 2 bases from V and 0 bases from J, with 14 bases in between. Here the CDR3 reads CASSEPTRNLAKNIQYF. DNA for the CDR3: TGCGCCAGCAGTGAGCCCACTAGGAACCTAGCCAAAAACATTCAGTACTTC.

J is TRBJ2-3 and V is TRBV12-5, with 9 bases fitting TRBD2. J lost 14 bases, V lost 5 bases, and 14 bases had no gene match. The CDR3 runs 14 residues. CDR1 and CDR2 from the germline V gene are LGHNT and FRNRAP. CDR3 nucleotide sequence: TGTGCTAGTGGTGTGAGCGGGGGGCCCGGTCGCGTGTATTTT. Translated: CASGVSGGPGRVYF.

A few counts support this clonotype. V is TRBV5-1 and J is TRBJ2-5; the D gene is possibly TRBD2 (5 bases). The V end lost 5 bases, the J end lost 6 bases, and 14 bases lay between the germline ends. Germline CDR1 and CDR2: SGHRS and YFSETQ. This CDR3 region has 13 residues. The DNA of the CDR3 is TGCGCCAGCAGTGAGGACTCTAAGCAGACCCAGTACTTC. This sequence encodes CASSEDSKQTQYF.

A remark on this clonotype: This clone may be a read error of a much larger clone one base away. V and J are TRBV7-9 and TRBJ2-1; 11 positions agree with TRBD2. With V trimmed by 7 bases and J by 13 bases, 9 bases remained unmatched. CDR3 size: 13 residues. Germline CDR1 reads SEHNR; CDR2 reads FQNEAQ (reference sequence). CDR3 coding DNA: TGTGCCAGCATCGGGACTAGCGGAGAGACCCAGTTCTTC. Protein: CASIGTSGETQFF. The variable domain in full, completed from reference TRBV7-9 and TRBJ2-1, reads DTGVSQNPRHKITKRGQNVTFRCDPISEHNRLYWYRQTLGQGPEFLTYFQNEAQLEKSRLLSDRFSAERPKGSFSTLEIQRTEQGDSAMYLCASIGTSGETQFFGPGTRLTVL.

This clonotype was detected a few times. V is TRBV12-3 or TRBV12-4 and J is TRBJ2-3; 12 positions match TRBD2. Unmatched junction bases numbered 4, after V lost 4 bases and J lost 5 bases. The CDR3 has 15 residues. This CDR3 reads CASSSRTSGKDTQYF. The CDR3 DNA reads as TGTGCCAGCAGTTCCCGGACTAGCGGGAAAGATACGCAGTATTTT.

Points on this clonotype: The junction and the germline gene differ at one end; a read error may be behind it. The CDR3 region has the DNA TGTGCCAGCAGTCACTCGGTCGGCTACACCTTC. It encodes CASSHSVGYTF. V and J are TRBV6-2 or TRBV6-3 and TRBJ1-2; D not resolved. In germline, CDR1 is MNHEY, CDR2 SVGEGT. The CDR3 has 11 amino acids.

This clonotype was observed once. This chain connects TRBV9 to TRBJ1-2; weak D call: TRBD1 (5 bases). CDR1 and CDR2 (germline): SGDLS, YYNGEE. The CDR3 spans 14 residues. V lost 2 bases to trimming and J lost 4 bases, with 12 bases between them. CDR3 region: CASSVTGDFYGYTF. CDR3 nucleotide sequence: TGTGCCAGCAGCGTTACAGGAGACTTCTATGGCTACACCTTC.

V and J are TRBV9 and TRBJ1-2; D unresolved. The CDR3 sequence is 13 residues long. Germline-derived CDR1 and CDR2 are SGDLS and YYNGEE. Deletions cut 5 bases from V and 4 bases from J, with 12 bases between. The CDR3 sequence is CASSVDNAYGYTF. The CDR3 region has the DNA TGTGCCAGCAGTGTCGACAATGCCTATGGCTACACCTTC. Using reference TRBV9 and TRBJ1-2 for the parts outside the CDR3, the full variable domain is DSGVTQTPKHLITATGQRVTLRCSPRSGDLSVYWYQQSLDQGLQFLIQYYNGEERAKGNILERFSAQQFPDLHSELNLSSLELGDSALYFCASSVDNAYGYTFGSGTRLTVV.

This clonotype was seen at least ten times. The chain employs TRBV7-8 and TRBJ2-5, with D perhaps given as TRBD1 or TRBD2 (5 bases each). The CDR3 runs to 14 residues. V was pared by 5 bases and J by 4 bases, with 14 bases between. CDR1 and CDR2 from the germline V gene are SGHVS and FQNEAQ. Here the CDR3 reads CASSPGTRGETQYF. The CDR3 region has the DNA TGTGCCAGCAGCCCCGGGACCCGCGGAGAGACCCAGTACTTC.

This clonotype showed up many times. The V gene is TRBV11-2, the J gene TRBJ2-3, with D hard to call. With 1 base removed from V and 0 bases from J, the gap between germline ends came to 8 bases. In germline, CDR1 is SGHAT, CDR2 FQNNGV. CDR3 length: 15 residues. CDR3 region: CASSLAPTSTDTQYF. For the CDR3, the DNA is TGTGCCAGCAGCTTAGCCCCTACAAGCACAGATACGCAGTATTTT.

This rearrangement joins TRBV11-2 to TRBJ2-1; 9 nucleotides align to TRBD2. The V gene's germline CDR1 is SGHAT and CDR2 FQNNGV. Trimming took 8 bases from V and 7 from J; bases not matched to a gene: 9. The CDR3 contains 14 residues. The CDR3 DNA sequence: TGTGCCAGCCAGGCGGGAGGGCCGGGTAATGAGCAGTTCTTC. Protein product: CASQAGGPGNEQFF.

This clonotype turned up a few times. The chain employs TRBV6-2 or TRBV6-3 and TRBJ2-1; possibly TRBD1 or TRBD2 for D (5 bases each). CDR1 is MNHEY, CDR2 SVGEGT, per germline. V lost 1 base, J lost 0 bases, and 13 bases lay in between. The CDR3 has 17 amino acids. The CDR3 is CASSYYEGSGSYNEQFF. DNA for the CDR3: TGTGCCAGCAGTTACTACGAGGGGTCGGGCTCCTACAATGAGCAGTTCTTC.

This rearrangement joins TRBV11-3 to TRBJ2-5; TRBD1 agrees at 8 bases. CDR1 is SGHNT, CDR2 YENEEA, per germline. The CDR3 is made up of 15 amino acids. The junction had 7 bases not matched to a gene; V was cut back by 5 bases and J by 2 bases. CDR3 protein: CASSPGGHHQETQYF. For the CDR3, the DNA is TGTGCCAGCAGCCCAGGGGGCCACCATCAAGAGACCCAGTACTTC.

This chain connects TRBV20-1 to TRBJ2-3; TRBD2 is a possible D gene (6 bases). CDR1 and CDR2 from the germline V gene are DFQATT and SNEGSKA (reference sequence). The CDR3 spans 15 residues. The V end was cut by 7 bases, the J end by 4 bases, with 21 bases between. CDR3 sequence: CSVTSGLGFSDTQYF. CDR3 bases: TGCAGTGTCACCTCGGGACTGGGCTTCTCAGATACGCAGTATTTT.

This clonotype was seen repeatedly, ten times or more. The CDR3 is CASRPLAGGAYNEQFF. The CDR3 region has the DNA TGCGCCAGCAGACCCCTGGCGGGGGGTGCCTACAATGAGCAGTTCTTC. V gene TRBV5-1 combines with J gene TRBJ2-1, with 8 bases that match TRBD2. The CDR3 consists of 16 residues. V shed 5 bases and J 2 bases; nucleotides not matched to a gene: 9. Looked up from germline, CDR1 is SGHRS and CDR2 is YFSETQ.

As regards this clonotype: One base away lies a much larger clone, so this may be a sequencing read error. The chain uses TRBV28 and TRBJ2-7, with 7 bases fitting TRBD1. The DNA end favors TRBJ2-5, so the J call may be wrong. This CDR3 contains 15 residues. CDR1 and CDR2 (germline): MDHEN, SYDVKM. In DNA form, the CDR3 reads TGTGCCAGCAGCCCCAGGGGGACCGAGCGAGGGACCCAGTACTTC. It yields the protein CASSPRGTERGTQYF.

The chain links TRBV28 to TRBJ2-7, with D hard to call. CDR1 MDHEN and CDR2 SYDVKM come from the germline V gene. Trimming removed 7 bases at V and 4 bases at J, with 17 bases between. The CDR3 is 14 residues long. The CDR3 region has the DNA TGTGCCAGCACCTTAACAGTCTCCACTTACGAGCAGTACTTC. Its protein is CASTLTVSTYEQYF.

Note on this clonotype: One end of the junction does not line up with germline, which may come from a read error. The V gene is TRBV7-6, the J gene TRBJ2-5, with unresolved D. Germline assignment: CDR1 SGHVS and CDR2 FNYEAQ. The CDR3 is 12 amino acids. This CDR3 is CVSSLIMETQYF. CDR3 coding DNA: TGTGTCAGCAGCTTGATTATGGAGACCCAGTACTTC. The whole variable domain, remainder taken from reference TRBV7-6 and TRBJ2-5, is GAGVSQSPRYKVTKRGQDVALRCDPISGHVSLYWYRQALGQGPEFLTYFNYEAQQDKSGLPNDRFSAERPEGSISTLTIQRTEQRDSAMYRCVSSLIMETQYFGPGTRLLVL.

The gene calls are TRBV7-2 and TRBJ2-5; TRBD2 matches at 7 bases. The J call may be incorrect, as the DNA end agrees better with TRBJ2-7. Germline V gene lookup returns CDR1 SGHTA and CDR2 FQGNSA. The CDR3 runs to 13 residues. Written as DNA, the CDR3 is TGTGCCAGCAGCGCAGCGGGACGGTACGAGCAGTACTTC. Its translation is CASSAAGRYEQYF.

The chain recombines TRBV4-2 with TRBJ1-1; 11 nucleotides match TRBD1. With 6 bases clipped from V and 1 base from J, the junction kept 16 bases outside the gene matches. The germline gives CDR1 LGHNA, CDR2 YNFKEQ. This CDR3 region has 19 residues. The CDR3, as DNA: TGTGCCAGCAGGCCGGAGGTTGTGGCGGGGACAGGGGGGAACACTGAAGCTTTCTTT. Its translation is CASRPEVVAGTGGNTEAFF.